This entry lists 6 T cell receptor beta chains sequenced from one sample in a study of blood T cell repertoires in COVID-19. The method was immunoSEQ multiplex PCR; TCRdb's version includes in-frame clones alone and lacks a portion of them. The sample comprises 300,000 to 350,000 clones, 75% to 90% of which are singletons, and 2% to 3% rests with the top ten. Source material: peripheral blood. Receptors originate from a man aged 18 to 29 with active or convalescent COVID-19.

In this sample, this clone turned up a few times. The rearrangement links TRBV21-1 to TRBJ2-2; the table's TRBD2 call for D was not verified on the DNA. TRBV21-1 constitutes a pseudogene. There are 19 residues in the CDR3. In DNA form, the CDR3 reads TGTGCCAGCAGCAAAGTCGGAGGTAGGGTAGCGGAGAACACCGGGGAGCTGTTTTTT. Its translation: CASSKVGGRVAENTGELFF.

The rearrangement links TRBV7-2 to TRBJ2-7; the match to TRBD1 covers 7 bases. Germline V gene sequence: CDR1 SGHTA, CDR2 FQGNSA. CDR3 length: 14 residues. Trimming took 5 bases from V and 4 from J; bases not matched to a gene: 8. The CDR3 DNA reads as TGTGCCAGCAGCAGACAGGGTGTGGGGTACGAGCAGTACTTC. Translation: CASSRQGVGYEQYF. The variable domain in full, with the rest retrieved from reference TRBV7-2 and TRBJ2-7, is GAGVSQSPSNKVTEKGKDVELRCDPISGHTALYWYRQSLGQGLEFLIYFQGNSAPDKSGLPSDRFSAERTGGSVSTLTIQRTQQEDSAVYLCASSRQGVGYEQYFGPGTRLTVT.

The V and J genes are TRBV19 and TRBJ2-1, with 10 bases aligning to TRBD2. Germline values: CDR1 LNHDA, CDR2 SQIVND (reference sequence). This CDR3 has 16 amino acids. Trimming at V came to 5 bases and at J to 4 bases, leaving 8 bases not matched to a gene. The CDR3 protein is CASSVLAGDRYNEQFF. Here the CDR3 DNA reads TGTGCCAGTAGTGTTCTAGCGGGAGATCGGTACAATGAGCAGTTCTTC.

The chain couples TRBV7-8 to TRBJ1-1; no clear D. V was cut by 1 base and J by 7 bases, with 10 bases left in between. The CDR3 covers 13 residues. From germline, CDR1 is SGHVS and CDR2 FQNEAQ. As DNA, the CDR3 is TGTGCCAGCAGCTTAGAACTGTCCGGTGAAGCTTTCTTT. As protein: CASSLELSGEAFF.

The V call is TRBV7-2, the J call TRBJ1-1; 7 nucleotides align to TRBD1. V lost 3 bases, J lost 6 bases, and 1 base stayed unmatched. Per the germline V gene, CDR1 is SGHTA and CDR2 is FQGNSA. The CDR3 has 12 residues. CDR3 in amino acids: CASSFGTAEAFF. The CDR3 DNA is TGTGCCAGCAGCTTCGGGACAGCTGAAGCTTTCTTT.

Remarks on this clone: Within the sample, other DNA sequences also encode this same CDR3. The chain has TRBV5-1 and TRBJ2-3, with a possible D match to TRBD1 (6 bases). Germline CDR1 is SGHRS and CDR2 is YFSETQ. The V gene lost 4 bases and the J gene lost 5 bases, with 14 bases spanning the gap. The length of the CDR3 is 14 residues. Here the CDR3 DNA reads TGCGCCAGCAGCCTCGGACAACAGGGAGATACGCAGTATTTT. It translates to CASSLGQQGDTQYF. The full variable domain, completed using reference TRBV5-1 and TRBJ2-3, is KAGVTQTPRYLIKTRGQQVTLSCSPISGHRSVSWYQQTPGQGLQFLFEYFSETQRNKGNFPGRFSGRQFSNSRSEMNVSTLELGDSALYLCASSLGQQGDTQYFGPGTRLTVL.